This entry lists 18 T cell receptor beta chains sequenced from one sample in a study of Ad26.COV2.S vaccination and SARS-CoV-2 variants. TCRdb's copy holds only in-frame clones and misses some; the assay was immunoSEQ multiplex PCR. The sample yields roughly 300,000 clones, approximately 90% seen once. Treatment described: roughly 18 received Ad26.COV2.S at low or high dose, single or two shots; 5 received placebo; per-sample allocation not given. At day 63 after the first vaccine or placebo injection, samples were drawn. The source was peripheral blood, collected in a trial of Ad26.COV2.S vaccine versus placebo. Every receptor here comes from a person between 18 and 60 years old who received the Ad26.COV2.S COVID-19 vaccine or a placebo.

The J gene is TRBJ1-1, the V gene TRBV29-1; the match to TRBD1 covers 8 bases. The ends lost 6 bases at V and 5 bases at J; junction bases unmatched: 5. The germline CDR1 and CDR2 sequences are SQVTM and ANQGSEA. The CDR3 is 12 residues long. CDR3 in DNA: TGCAGCGTCGCAAGACAGGGGACTGAAGCTTTCTTT. Its translation: CSVARQGTEAFF. The entire variable domain, with the rest obtained from reference TRBV29-1 and TRBJ1-1, is as follows: SAVISQKPSRDICQRGTSLTIQCQVDSQVTMMFWYRQQPGQSLTLIATANQGSEATYESGFVIDKFPISRPNLTFSTLTVSNMSPEDSSIYLCSVARQGTEAFFGQGTRLTVV.

This chain connects TRBV11-3 to TRBJ2-5, with D perhaps TRBD2 (6 bases). V lost 5 bases, J lost 2 bases, and 12 bases lay in between. The CDR3 totals 14 residues. Per germline, CDR1 SGHNT and CDR2 YENEEA. The chain's CDR3 is CASSQPGEQETQYF. CDR3 sequence (DNA): TGTGCCAGCAGCCAGCCGGGAGAACAAGAGACCCAGTACTTC.

This chain connects TRBV19 to TRBJ1-6; D may be TRBD1 (6 bases). The V and J ends lost 5 bases and 15 bases respectively, with 17 bases between them. Germline CDR1 and CDR2: LNHDA and SQIVND (reference sequence). The length of the CDR3 is 13 residues. This CDR3 reads CASSPLTGNDLHF. The DNA of the CDR3 is TGTGCCAGTAGTCCCCTAACAGGGAATGACCTCCACTTT.

This chain connects TRBV5-6 to TRBJ1-5, with D unclear. Germline loops: CDR1 SGHDT, CDR2 YYEEEE. With 0 bases removed from V and 4 bases from J, the gap between germline ends came to 5 bases. The CDR3 extends over 13 amino acids. CDR3 protein: CASSLGQNQPQHF. Here the CDR3 DNA reads TGTGCCAGCAGCTTGGGGCAGAATCAGCCCCAGCATTTT. The whole variable domain, remainder taken from reference TRBV5-6 and TRBJ1-5, is DAGVTQSPTHLIKTRGQQVTLRCSPKSGHDTVSWYQQALGQGPQFIFQYYEEEERQRGNFPDRFSGHQFPNYSSELNVNALLLGDSALYLCASSLGQNQPQHFGDGTRLSIL.

This clone was picked up one time. The genes are TRBV28 and TRBJ2-7, with 8 bases that match TRBD1. CDR3 length: 15 amino acids. Germline V lookup: CDR1 MDHEN, CDR2 SYDVKM. The ends lost 4 bases at V and 5 bases at J; junction bases unmatched: 10. CDR3 sequence (DNA): TGTGCCAGCAGTTCCTCCGGGACAGGTGTAAACGAGCAGTACTTC. Encoded protein: CASSSSGTGVNEQYF. Full variable domain (remainder filled in from reference TRBV28 and TRBJ2-7): DVKVTQSSRYLVKRTGEKVFLECVQDMDHENMFWYRQDPGLGLRLIYFSYDVKMKEKGDIPEGYSVSREKKERFSLILESASTNQTSMYLCASSSSGTGVNEQYFGPGTRLTVT.

The J gene is TRBJ1-1, the V gene TRBV6-2 or TRBV6-3, with a possible D match to TRBD1 (6 bases). V was trimmed by 5 bases and J by 7 bases, leaving 14 bases between them. The CDR3 loop spans 13 amino acids. The germline CDR1 and CDR2 sequences are MNHEY and SVGEGT. Written as DNA, the CDR3 is TGTGCCAGCAGTCGAGGGGGGCGGAATGAAGCTTTCTTT. Its protein is CASSRGGRNEAFF.

Points on this clone: This specimen includes other DNA sequences encoding the same CDR3. This CDR3 is CSVEGQPNQPQHF. The CDR3 DNA is TGCAGCGTTGAGGGACAGCCCAATCAGCCCCAGCATTTT. The chain combines TRBV29-1 with TRBJ1-5; 7 bases fit TRBD1. CDR1 SQVTM and CDR2 ANQGSEA come from the germline V gene. The CDR3 is 13 residues long. Trimming cost V 3 bases and J 3 bases; bases outside gene matches: 2.

This chain uses TRBV24-1 with TRBJ2-6; 7 bases agree with TRBD1. The germline V gene has CDR1 KGHDR and CDR2 SFDVKD. The CDR3 consists of 15 residues. V was pared by 4 bases and J by 3 bases, with 2 bases of the junction left unmatched. The CDR3 DNA is TGTGCCACCAGTGAAGGGGGCGGTGGGGCCAACGTCCTGACTTTC. Its translation is CATSEGGGGANVLTF.

The gene calls are TRBV9 and TRBJ1-1; D perhaps matches TRBD1 (5 bases). There are 17 residues in the CDR3. The germline V gene has CDR1 SGDLS and CDR2 YYNGEE. Trimming removed 4 bases from V and 2 bases from J, with 21 bases in between. The CDR3 DNA is TGTGCCAGCAGCTTATCCGCCGGGACGGGGTTCAACACTGAAGCTTTCTTT. Residues: CASSLSAGTGFNTEAFF.

This clone was counted a single time. V and J are TRBV7-2 and TRBJ2-1, with a weak D call TRBD2 (6 bases). Trimming stripped 4 bases from V and 5 bases from J, with 9 bases between. The germline V gene encodes CDR1 SGHTA and CDR2 FQGNSA. The CDR3 contains 13 residues. The CDR3 is CASSSLAHNEQFF. The DNA for the CDR3 is TGTGCCAGCAGCTCACTAGCCCACAATGAGCAGTTCTTC.

The chain uses TRBV28 and TRBJ1-2; 9 nucleotides line up with TRBD1. Trimming at V came to 6 bases and at J to 4 bases, leaving 9 bases not matched to a gene. Germline assignment: CDR1 MDHEN and CDR2 SYDVKM. The CDR3 totals 15 residues. The CDR3 reads CASSRGQGLIYGYTF. Written as DNA, the CDR3 is TGTGCCAGCAGCCGGGGACAGGGACTCATCTATGGCTACACCTTC.

The CDR3 DNA sequence: TGCGCCAGCAGCCAAGATACAGGAAGGAACACTGAAGCTTTCTTT. As protein: CASSQDTGRNTEAFF. The rearrangement links TRBV4-3 to TRBJ1-1; D possibly corresponds to TRBD1 (5 bases). The length of the CDR3 is 15 residues. The V gene's germline CDR1 is LGHNA and CDR2 YSLEER. V was cut by 0 bases and J by 1 base, with 9 bases left in between.

Worth noting for this clone: The sample contains more than one DNA sequence encoding this CDR3. The chain combines TRBV19 with TRBJ1-5; 7 positions agree with TRBD1. V lost 4 bases and J lost 1; bases outside the gene matches: 1. The CDR3 spans 14 residues. The germline gives CDR1 LNHDA, CDR2 SQIVND (reference sequence). CDR3 protein: CASSTTGSNQPQHF. The CDR3 region has the DNA TGTGCCAGTAGTACGACAGGGAGCAATCAGCCCCAGCATTTT. Based on the CDR3 plus reference TRBV19 and TRBJ1-5, the full variable domain is DGGITQSPKYLFRKEGQNVTLSCEQNLNHDAMYWYRQDPGQGLRLIYYSQIVNDFQKGDIAEGYSVSREKKESFPLTVTSAQKNPTAFYLCASSTTGSNQPQHFGDGTRLSIL.

The chain combines TRBV9 with TRBJ2-2; D tentatively reads TRBD1 or TRBD2 (5 bases each). CDR1 is SGDLS and CDR2 is YYNGEE in the germline V gene. The germline V and J ends were trimmed by 6 bases and 1 base, with 10 bases remaining between them. The CDR3 has 14 residues. The DNA for the CDR3 is TGTGCCAGCACGGGGACCGAGAACACCGGGGAGCTGTTTTTT. It translates to CASTGTENTGELFF.

This clone was detected only once. CDR3 amino acids: CASSRGTGGTQYF. CDR3 in DNA: TGTGCCAGCAGTCGAGGGACAGGGGGGACCCAGTACTTC. The rearrangement uses TRBV28 and TRBJ2-5, with 11 bases that match TRBD1. The CDR3 is 13 residues long. The V gene end was trimmed by 5 bases and the J gene end by 7 bases; junction bases not matched to a gene: 3. Germline CDR1 is MDHEN and CDR2 is SYDVKM.

The chain combines TRBV4-3 with TRBJ1-6, with D unclear. The CDR3 loop spans 16 amino acids. V lost 1 base to trimming and J lost 9 bases, with 16 bases between them. Germline-derived CDR1 and CDR2 are LGHNA and YSLEER. CDR3 coding DNA: TGCGCCAGCAGCCAAGCAAAAGGAGCTTTTGTTTCACCCCTCCACTTT. This codes for CASSQAKGAFVSPLHF.

The CDR3 spells CASGLGTGVNGYTF. The CDR3 nucleotides are TGTGCCAGCGGCTTGGGGACAGGGGTGAATGGCTACACCTTC. The chain couples TRBV25-1 to TRBJ1-2; 10 bases are shared with TRBD1. V shed 8 bases, J shed 6 bases, and the junction held 9 bases outside the gene matches. CDR3 length: 14 residues. Germline V gene lookup returns CDR1 MGHDK and CDR2 SYGVNS.

The V and J genes are TRBV9 and TRBJ2-3; unclear D gene. V was cut by 3 bases and J by 0 bases, with 8 bases left in between. Germline V gene data show CDR1 as SGDLS and CDR2 as YYNGEE. The CDR3 is 14 residues long. The CDR3 spells CASSGLTSTDTQYF. CDR3 in DNA: TGTGCCAGCAGCGGACTGACTAGCACAGATACGCAGTATTTT.